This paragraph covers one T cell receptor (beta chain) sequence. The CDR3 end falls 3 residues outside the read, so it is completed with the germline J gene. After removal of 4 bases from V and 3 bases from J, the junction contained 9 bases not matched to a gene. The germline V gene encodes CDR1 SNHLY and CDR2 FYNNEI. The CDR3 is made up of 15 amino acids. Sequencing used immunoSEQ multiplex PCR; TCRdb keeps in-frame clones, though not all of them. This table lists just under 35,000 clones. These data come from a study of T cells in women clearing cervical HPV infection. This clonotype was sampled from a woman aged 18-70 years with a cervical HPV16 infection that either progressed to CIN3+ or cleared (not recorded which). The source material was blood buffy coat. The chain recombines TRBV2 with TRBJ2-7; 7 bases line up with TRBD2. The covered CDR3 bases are TGTGCCAGCAGTGTAGATGGGGGGGTCTACTACGAG. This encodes CASSVDGGVYYE. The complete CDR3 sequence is CASSVDGGVYYEQYF.